The next 28 T cell receptor beta chains were all read from a single sample in a study of T cells in women clearing cervical HPV infection. Here immunoSEQ multiplex PCR was the method, and the copy in TCRdb shows in-frame clones only, minus some. Its table lists tens of thousands of clones. Sequenced material: blood buffy coat. Source of these receptors: a woman aged 18-70 years with a cervical HPV16 infection that either progressed to CIN3+ or cleared (not recorded which).

Points on this clone: The read terminates 3 residues ahead of where the CDR3 ends, so the germline J gene completes it. The gene calls are TRBV7-9 and TRBJ2-3; 9 bases fit TRBD1. CDR1 and CDR2 (germline): SEHNR, FQNEAQ (reference sequence). The CDR3 consists of 14 residues. The trim removed 6 bases at V and 5 bases at J, leaving 6 bases unmatched. CDR3: CASSLTGGGDTQYF. CDR3 DNA, as far as it was read: TGTGCCAGCAGTCTAACAGGGGGCGGAGATACG. The whole variable domain, remainder taken from reference TRBV7-9 and TRBJ2-3, is DTGVSQNPRHKITKRGQNVTFRCDPISEHNRLYWYRQTLGQGPEFLTYFQNEAQLEKSRLLSDRFSAERPKGSFSTLEIQRTEQGDSAMYLCASSLTGGGDTQYFGPGTRLTVL.

Concerning this clone itself: From the germline J gene comes the end of the CDR3, since the read stops 3 residues before it. This chain links TRBV30 with TRBJ2-1, with D perhaps matching TRBD2 (5 bases). Germline assignment: CDR1 GTSNPN and CDR2 SVGIG (reference sequence). The V end lost 2 bases, the J end lost 8 bases, and 19 bases lay between the germline ends. CDR3 size: 15 residues. The CDR3 protein is CAWSMLAAGTHEQFF. The CDR3 bases that were read are TGTGCCTGGAGTATGCTAGCAGCCGGAACCCATGAG.

A word on this clone: The read finishes 3 residues shy of the CDR3 end, and the germline J gene is used to complete it. This chain links TRBV5-1 with TRBJ2-5; 13 bases match TRBD2. The CDR3 is 17 amino acids. CDR1 and CDR2 from the germline V gene are SGHRS and YFSETQ. V gave up 7 bases and J gave up 5 bases; unmatched junction bases: 14. CDR3 DNA (partial): TGCGCCAGCGGGGGGGTCGGAGGACTAGCGGGAGATGAGACC. Amino acid sequence: CASGGVGGLAGDET. The entire CDR3 is CASGGVGGLAGDETQYF.

As regards this clone: The read terminates 3 residues ahead of where the CDR3 ends, so the germline J gene completes it. The J gene is TRBJ1-2, the V gene TRBV10-1; 9 nucleotides agree with TRBD1. The CDR3 totals 13 residues. CDR1 WNHNN and CDR2 SYGVQD come from the germline V gene (reference sequence). Here the CDR3 reads CASSSTGGYGYTF. The sequenced CDR3 bases are TGCGCCAGCAGTTCGACAGGGGGATACGGC.

About this clone itself: Coverage ceases 3 residues before the CDR3 finishes, and the germline J gene fills in the end. This chain joins TRBV12-3 or TRBV12-4 and TRBJ2-1, with 13 nucleotides matching TRBD2. This CDR3 has 15 amino acids. V lost 7 bases to trimming and J lost 4 bases; unmatched junction nucleotides: 4. The CDR3 sequence is CASTGLAGAYNEQFF. CDR3 DNA (partial): TGTGCCAGCACTGGACTAGCGGGGGCATACAATGAG.

About this clone: Sequencing ends 3 residues short of the CDR3 end; the germline J gene provides the rest. The rearrangement links TRBV18 to TRBJ2-5; 11 nucleotides line up with TRBD1. The germline gives CDR1 KGHSH, CDR2 LQKENI. J was trimmed by 1 base and V by 5 bases; bases with no gene match: 3. The CDR3 runs to 15 residues. The CDR3 DNA, read in part, is TGTGCCAGCTCATCCGGGACAGGGGGCCAAGAGACC. Protein sequence: CASSSGTGGQET. The whole CDR3 region reads CASSSGTGGQETQYF.

The CDR3 sequence is CASSLGGTSGSTDTQYF. The CDR3 bases that were read are TGTGCCAGCAGCTTAGGGGGGACTAGCGGGAGCACAGATACG. This rearrangement joins TRBV13 to TRBJ2-3, with 12 bases identical to TRBD2. Read data end 3 residues before the CDR3 end; the end is taken from the germline J gene. Germline CDR1 reads PRHDT; CDR2 reads FYEKMQ (reference sequence). This CDR3 is 17 amino acids long. Unmatched junction bases numbered 1, after V lost 0 bases and J lost 0 bases.

In regard to this clone: From the germline J gene comes the end of the CDR3, since the read stops 3 residues before it. The chain recombines TRBV20-1 with TRBJ2-3; TRBD2 matches 8 bases. The V gene's germline CDR1 is DFQATT and CDR2 SNEGSKA (reference sequence). The CDR3 consists of 16 residues. Trimming at V came to 0 bases and at J to 4 bases, leaving 9 bases not matched to a gene. CDR3: CSARDLGSGDADTQYF. The sequenced part of the CDR3 DNA is TGCAGTGCTAGAGATCTGGGTAGCGGGGACGCAGATACG.

CDR3 in amino acids: CASSGGETQYF. The sequenced part of the CDR3 DNA is TGTGCCAGCAGCGGGGGGGAGACC. The V and J genes are TRBV2 and TRBJ2-5, with 7 bases that match TRBD2. From the germline J gene comes the end of the CDR3, since the read stops 3 residues before it. J gave up 5 bases and V 6 bases, and 0 bases lay outside the gene matches. CDR1 and CDR2 from the germline V gene are SNHLY and FYNNEI. This CDR3 is built from 11 residues.

CDR3 bases read: TGCAGTGCTAGCAAGCGAGATAATCAGCCC. The encoded protein is CSASKRDNQP. The entire CDR3 protein is CSASKRDNQPQHF. This chain joins TRBV20-1 and TRBJ1-5; D is unresolved. The read ends 3 residues shy of where the CDR3 ends; the end is completed using the germline J gene. The CDR3 contains 13 residues. The ends were cut back, 3 bases at V and 4 bases at J, with 10 bases in the middle. In germline, CDR1 is DFQATT, CDR2 SNEGSKA (reference sequence).

Turning to this clone: Read data end 3 residues before the CDR3 end; the end is taken from the germline J gene. The chain employs TRBV30 and TRBJ2-3; 12 bases are shared with TRBD1. J lost 5 bases, V lost 7 bases, and 13 bases had no gene match. This CDR3 has 16 amino acids. Germline loops: CDR1 GTSNPN, CDR2 SVGIG (reference sequence). CDR3 sequence: CASNLRDRGLKDTQYF. The CDR3 bases that were read are TGTGCCTCGAACCTCCGGGACAGGGGGCTTAAAGATACG. The full variable domain, rest sourced from reference TRBV30 and TRBJ2-3, is SQTIHQWPATLVQPVGSPLSLECTVEGTSNPNLYWYRQAAGRGLQLLFYSVGIGQISSEVPQNLSASRPQDRQFILSSKKLLLSDSGFYLCASNLRDRGLKDTQYFGPGTRLTVL.

Partial CDR3 DNA: TGCAGTGCAACGACTAGCGGGGGTCCTTTCTCCTACGAG. Amino acid sequence: CSATTSGGPFSYE. The entire CDR3 protein reads CSATTSGGPFSYEQYF. The V and J genes are TRBV20-1 and TRBJ2-7, with 12 bases matching TRBD2. The read terminates 3 residues ahead of where the CDR3 ends, so the germline J gene completes it. J lost 0 bases, V lost 6 bases, and 9 bases had no gene match. The germline gives CDR1 DFQATT, CDR2 SNEGSKA (reference sequence). This CDR3 spans 16 amino acids.

Worth noting for this clone: From the germline J gene comes the end of the CDR3, since the read stops 3 residues before it. The chain employs TRBV5-1 and TRBJ2-3, with a possible D match to TRBD1 (5 bases). This CDR3 comprises 16 residues. In germline, CDR1 is SGHRS, CDR2 YFSETQ. V lost 4 bases and J lost 3, with 18 bases in between. CDR3 bases read: TGCGCCAGCAGCCTAACCTCAGGGAAGCAGACAGATACG. Translated, it gives CASSLTSGKQTDT. The entire CDR3 protein reads CASSLTSGKQTDTQYF.

CDR3 DNA (partial): TGCAGCGTCGCGCGAGGGGTGGATACG. It specifies CSVARGVDT. The whole CDR3 sequence is CSVARGVDTQYF. V gene TRBV29-1 combines with J gene TRBJ2-3, with D perhaps TRBD1 or TRBD2 (5 bases each). The sequenced fragment ends 3 residues before the CDR3 boundary, so the rest is inferred from the germline J gene. The CDR3 contains 12 residues. V was pared by 6 bases and J by 6 bases, with 13 bases between. Per the germline V gene, CDR1 is SQVTM and CDR2 is ANQGSEA.

To note about this clone: Read coverage stops 3 residues before the CDR3 terminus; the germline J gene supplies the remainder. The rearrangement links TRBV20-1 to TRBJ1-2; 10 bases fit TRBD1. The germline V gene encodes CDR1 DFQATT and CDR2 SNEGSKA (reference sequence). The CDR3 spans 13 residues. CDR3 sequence: CSAREGTGAGYTF. The CDR3 bases that were read are TGCAGTGCTAGAGAAGGGACAGGGGCGGGC.

The chain's CDR3 is CAWSHGQHTDTQYF. CDR3 DNA (partial): TGTGCCTGGAGCCACGGACAGCATACAGATACG. The rearrangement links TRBV30 to TRBJ2-3, with D perhaps matching TRBD1 (6 bases). Read coverage stops 3 residues before the CDR3 terminus; the germline J gene supplies the remainder. This CDR3 spans 14 amino acids. V was shortened by 3 bases and J by 3 bases, with 13 bases between the two germline ends. Germline CDR1 GTSNPN, CDR2 SVGIG (reference sequence).

As concerns this clone: From the germline J gene comes the end of the CDR3, since the read stops 3 residues before it. The chain links TRBV5-1 to TRBJ2-3, with a possible D match to TRBD1 (5 bases). The germline V gene encodes CDR1 SGHRS and CDR2 YFSETQ. The CDR3 has 16 residues. Trimming removed 0 bases from V and 4 bases from J, with 15 bases in between. CDR3: CASSLEHRLGADTQYF. Partial CDR3 DNA: TGCGCCAGCAGCTTGGAGCACAGGCTAGGGGCAGATACG.

Of note for this clone: The read terminates 3 residues ahead of where the CDR3 ends, so the germline J gene completes it. V usage is TRBV6-1 and J usage is TRBJ2-5; D ambiguous. This CDR3 is 14 amino acids long. Looked up from germline, CDR1 is MNHNS and CDR2 is SASEGT. Trimming stripped 3 bases from V and 1 base from J, with 9 bases between. CDR3: CASSDIFSQETQYF. The covered CDR3 bases are TGTGCCAGCAGTGATATTTTCAGCCAAGAGACC.

Regarding this clone: The sequence runs out 3 residues before the end of the CDR3; the remainder is reconstructed from the germline J gene. The chain links TRBV7-8 to TRBJ1-1; TRBD1 matches at 8 bases. Losses at the gene ends were 5 bases for V and 3 bases for J; bases not matched to a gene: 5. The length of the CDR3 is 14 residues. Germline V CDR1 and CDR2: SGHVS, FQNEAQ. CDR3 residues: CASSTTGAHTEAFF. CDR3 DNA, as far as it was read: TGTGCCAGCAGCACGACAGGGGCGCACACTGAA.

A note on this clone: Sequencing ends 3 residues short of the CDR3 end; the germline J gene provides the rest. The chain couples TRBV2 to TRBJ2-2; D remains unclear. The V gene's germline CDR1 is SNHLY and CDR2 FYNNEI. V lost 6 bases to trimming and J lost 6 bases, with 8 bases between them. The CDR3 spans 12 residues. This CDR3 reads CASRFLPGELFF. The sequenced part of the CDR3 DNA is TGTGCCAGCAGATTTCTTCCCGGGGAG.

In the case of this clone: One end of the junction is discordant with germline, which a read error may explain. This CDR3 reads CTSSPPSTGVWTEAFF. Partial CDR3 DNA: TGTACCAGCTCACCACCTAGTACAGGGGTTTGGACTGAA. The chain has TRBV18 and TRBJ1-1; 7 bases map to TRBD1. From the germline J gene comes the end of the CDR3, since the read stops 3 residues before it. The CDR3 runs to 16 residues. Germline loops: CDR1 KGHSH, CDR2 LQKENI.

With respect to this clone: The read comes to an end 3 residues before the CDR3 does, leaving the germline J gene to fill in the end. V usage is TRBV5-1 and J usage is TRBJ2-1; 9 bases agree with TRBD2. V dropped 2 bases and J dropped 4; count of bases not matched to a gene: 7. Germline lookup yields CDR1 SGHRS and CDR2 YFSETQ. CDR3 length equals 16 residues. The CDR3 DNA, read in part, is TGCGCCAGCAGCTTAGGAGGCGGGGGGGGTTACAATGAG. Its translation: CASSLGGGGGYNE. The whole CDR3 sequence is CASSLGGGGGYNEQFF. Full variable domain (outside the CDR3, taken from reference TRBV5-1 and TRBJ2-1): KAGVTQTPRYLIKTRGQQVTLSCSPISGHRSVSWYQQTPGQGLQFLFEYFSETQRNKGNFPGRFSGRQFSNSRSEMNVSTLELGDSALYLCASSLGGGGGYNEQFFGPGTRLTVL.

Note on this clone: The read gets to within 3 residues of the CDR3 end, and the germline J gene fills in the rest. V gene TRBV7-2 combines with J gene TRBJ2-7; 11 nucleotides match TRBD1. The germline gives CDR1 SGHTA, CDR2 FQGNSA. The CDR3 has 15 residues. J was trimmed by 4 bases and V by 1 base; bases with no gene match: 3. Incomplete CDR3 DNA: TGTGCCAGCAGCTTAGGAGGGACAGGGGGTTACGAG. Translation: CASSLGGTGGYE. The entire CDR3 protein reads CASSLGGTGGYEQYF.

About this clone: The read stops 3 residues short of the end of the CDR3; the missing end is completed from the germline J gene. This sequence joins TRBV7-9 and TRBJ1-4; 8 bases fit TRBD1. CDR1 is SEHNR, CDR2 FQNEAQ, per germline (reference sequence). The ends lost 6 bases at V and 5 bases at J; junction bases unmatched: 5. CDR3 length: 14 residues. The CDR3 sequence is CASRDDRGNEKLFF. The covered CDR3 bases are TGTGCCAGCAGAGACGACAGGGGAAATGAAAAA.

Comment on this clone: The read ends 3 residues early relative to the CDR3; the germline J gene fills the gap. J is TRBJ1-3 and V is TRBV6-1; the match to TRBD1 covers 7 bases. The CDR3 has 15 residues. Looked up from germline, CDR1 is MNHNS and CDR2 is SASEGT. V shed 3 bases and J 4 bases; nucleotides not matched to a gene: 6. Incomplete CDR3 DNA: TGTGCCAGCAGTGAGACAGGGCGGAAAGGAAACACC. Residues: CASSETGRKGNT. The entire CDR3 reads CASSETGRKGNTIYF.

As for this clone: Read coverage stops 3 residues before the CDR3 terminus; the germline J gene supplies the remainder. The V call is TRBV20-1, the J call TRBJ1-1; 10 positions agree with TRBD1. The CDR3 length is 13 residues. Losses at the gene ends were 7 bases for V and 1 base for J; bases not matched to a gene: 3. Germline values: CDR1 DFQATT, CDR2 SNEGSKA (reference sequence). This chain's CDR3 is CSVWDRGNTEAFF. Partial CDR3 DNA: TGCAGTGTTTGGGACAGGGGGAACACTGAA.

Points on this clone: The DNA ends 3 residues before the CDR3 does, and the rest of the CDR3 is filled in from the germline J gene. This rearrangement joins TRBV5-1 to TRBJ1-6; 7 bases are a match to TRBD1. V gave up 0 bases and J gave up 8 bases; unmatched junction bases: 5. The CDR3 sequence is 15 residues long. Germline CDR1 reads SGHRS; CDR2 reads YFSETQ. CDR3 loop: CASSLAGQGDSPLHF. The CDR3 bases that were read are TGCGCCAGCAGCTTGGCCGGGCAGGGGGATTCACCC. Together with reference TRBV5-1 and TRBJ1-6, the CDR3 gives the full variable domain: KAGVTQTPRYLIKTRGQQVTLSCSPISGHRSVSWYQQTPGQGLQFLFEYFSETQRNKGNFPGRFSGRQFSNSRSEMNVSTLELGDSALYLCASSLAGQGDSPLHFGNGTRLTVT.

With respect to this clone: The read comes to an end 3 residues before the CDR3 does, leaving the germline J gene to fill in the end. The chain combines TRBV7-8 with TRBJ2-3; D is perhaps TRBD2 (5 bases). Germline V gene lookup returns CDR1 SGHVS and CDR2 FQNEAQ. The CDR3 length is 15 residues. Trimming removed 2 bases at V and 0 bases at J, with 9 bases between. The CDR3: CASSLSPGSTDTQYF. CDR3 DNA, as far as it was read: TGTGCCAGCAGCTTATCCCCGGGGAGCACAGATACG.